These 11 T cell receptor beta chains share one sample of origin, sequenced in a study of CD8+ T cells in alopecia areata. RNA was isolated and reverse transcribed to cDNA, the sequencing template. Some clones are missing from TCRdb's copy, which holds only in-frame ones; the method was immunoSEQ multiplex PCR. The sample contains about 150,000 clones, 40% to 65% of which appear only once. The material sequenced was CD8+ T cells sorted from blood, taken at week 0. The origin of the receptors is a human donor with alopecia areata.

Remarks on this clone: The sample has other DNA sequences that encode this CDR3 too. V is TRBV19 and J is TRBJ2-7, with 10 bases identical to TRBD1. CDR3 length: 14 residues. CDR1 and CDR2 (germline): LNHDA, SQIVND (reference sequence). The J segment lost 2 bases and the V segment lost 4 bases, leaving 2 bases of the junction unmatched. The CDR3 region has the DNA TGTGCCAGTAGTACAGGGACAGGGGCCTACGAGCAGTACTTC. It encodes CASSTGTGAYEQYF.

This clone has just a few counts. The chain combines TRBV4-3 with TRBJ2-1; no clear D. The V gene's germline CDR1 is LGHNA and CDR2 YSLEER. CDR3 length equals 16 residues. Trimming left V 0 bases short and J 0 bases short, with 9 bases between. CDR3 DNA: TGCGCCAGCAGCCAAGACTTCTCAAGCTCCTACAATGAGCAGTTCTTC. It codes for CASSQDFSSSYNEQFF.

The V call is TRBV27, the J call TRBJ1-2; D not certain. CDR3 length equals 11 residues. The ends were cut back, 7 bases at V and 4 bases at J, with 7 bases in the middle. Germline CDR1 reads MNHEY; CDR2 reads SMNVEV (reference sequence). For the CDR3, the DNA is TGTGCCAGCACTTCTGGCTATGGCTACACCTTC. This codes for CASTSGYGYTF.

To note about this clone: At the DNA level, this CDR3 is encoded by other sequences in the same sample as well. V is TRBV30 and J is TRBJ1-1; D remains unclear. There are 13 residues in the CDR3. V was clipped by 0 bases and J by 0 bases, with 5 bases between them. Germline CDR1 and CDR2: GTSNPN and SVGIG (reference sequence). The DNA for the CDR3 is TGTGCCTGGAGTGTAAAGGTGAACACTGAAGCTTTCTTT. Encoded protein: CAWSVKVNTEAFF.

CDR3 DNA sequence: TGTGCCAGCCGGGACAGGGGCCTAGATACGCAGTATTTT. As protein: CASRDRGLDTQYF. V is TRBV2 and J is TRBJ2-3; TRBD1 matches 10 bases. CDR1 and CDR2 (germline): SNHLY, FYNNEI. The CDR3 totals 13 residues. The ends lost 8 bases at V and 5 bases at J; junction bases unmatched: 4.

The V call is TRBV11-2, the J call TRBJ2-1, with 8 bases identical to TRBD2. The CDR3 spans 15 residues. The V gene end was trimmed by 8 bases and the J gene end by 3 bases; junction bases not matched to a gene: 9. CDR1 and CDR2 from the germline V gene are SGHAT and FQNNGV. DNA of the CDR3: TGTGCCAGCGCCAAGGGACGGGGGGGCTACAATGAGCAGTTCTTC. Protein sequence: CASAKGRGGYNEQFF.

The genes are TRBV30 and TRBJ2-7; TRBD1 matches 7 bases. CDR3 length: 16 amino acids. With V trimmed by 0 bases and J by 0 bases, 8 bases remained unmatched. Germline lookup yields CDR1 GTSNPN and CDR2 SVGIG (reference sequence). CDR3 DNA: TGTGCCTGGAGTGTAGACCCCGGGACAGACTCCTACGAGCAGTACTTC. Its protein is CAWSVDPGTDSYEQYF.

This clone showed up just a few times. V usage is TRBV7-9 and J usage is TRBJ2-7; 11 nucleotides align to TRBD1. This CDR3 is built from 16 residues. Germline V gives CDR1 SEHNR, CDR2 FQNEAQ (reference sequence). Unmatched junction bases numbered 10, after V lost 6 bases and J lost 3 bases. CDR3 loop: CASSSEVGQGVYEQYF. CDR3 nucleotide sequence: TGTGCCAGCAGTTCCGAGGTGGGACAGGGGGTCTACGAGCAGTACTTC. Filled out from reference TRBV7-9 and TRBJ2-7, the complete variable domain reads DTGVSQNPRHKITKRGQNVTFRCDPISEHNRLYWYRQTLGQGPEFLTYFQNEAQLEKSRLLSDRFSAERPKGSFSTLEIQRTEQGDSAMYLCASSSEVGQGVYEQYFGPGTRLTVT.

V is TRBV30 and J is TRBJ1-1; unclear D gene. The germline V and J ends were trimmed by 3 bases and 6 bases, with 11 bases remaining between them. Germline V lookup: CDR1 GTSNPN, CDR2 SVGIG (reference sequence). The CDR3 covers 12 residues. CDR3 sequence reads: CAWREPRAEAFF. For the CDR3, the DNA is TGTGCCTGGAGAGAGCCCCGCGCTGAAGCTTTCTTT.

V is TRBV29-1 and J is TRBJ1-2, with 8 bases fitting TRBD1. CDR1 SQVTM and CDR2 ANQGSEA come from the germline V gene. The V and J ends lost 1 base and 3 bases, in that order; junction bases with no gene match: 10. The CDR3 loop spans 16 amino acids. CDR3 in amino acids: CSVEGGQEDLHYGYTF. Written as DNA, the CDR3 is TGCAGCGTTGAAGGGGGACAGGAAGACCTTCACTATGGCTACACCTTC.

This rearrangement joins TRBV5-1 to TRBJ2-3, with 9 nucleotides matching TRBD1. J was trimmed by 2 bases and V by 1 base; bases with no gene match: 2. The CDR3 has 15 residues. Per germline, CDR1 SGHRS and CDR2 YFSETQ. Written as DNA, the CDR3 is TGCGCCAGCAGCTTGAAACAGGGGGCCACAGATACGCAGTATTTT. As protein: CASSLKQGATDTQYF.